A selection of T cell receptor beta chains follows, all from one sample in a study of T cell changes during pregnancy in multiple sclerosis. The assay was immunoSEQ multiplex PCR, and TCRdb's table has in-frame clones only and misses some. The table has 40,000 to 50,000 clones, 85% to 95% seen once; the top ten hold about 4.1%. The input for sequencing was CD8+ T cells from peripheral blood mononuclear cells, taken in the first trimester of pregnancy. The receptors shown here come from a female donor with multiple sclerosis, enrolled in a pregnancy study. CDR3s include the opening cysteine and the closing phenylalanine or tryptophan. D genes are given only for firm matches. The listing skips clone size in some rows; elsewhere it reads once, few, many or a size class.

CDR3 protein: CASSGTGVESYEQYF
CDR3 DNA: TGTGCCAGCAGTGGGACAGGGGTGGAATCCTACGAGCAGTACTTC
V gene: TRBV6-5
clone size: .
J gene: TRBJ2-7
CDR3 length: 15
D gene: TRBD1

CDR3 protein: CASSTEQGANYGYTF
CDR3 DNA: TGTGCCAGCAGCACAGAACAGGGAGCTAACTATGGCTACACCTTC
V gene: TRBV21-1
clone size: .
J gene: TRBJ1-2
CDR3 length: 15
D gene: .

CDR3 protein: CASSSGRVGGNEQFF
CDR3 DNA: TGTGCCAGCAGTTCCGGGAGGGTCGGGGGCAATGAGCAGTTCTTC
V gene: TRBV27
clone size: .
J gene: TRBJ2-1
CDR3 length: 15
D gene: TRBD2

CDR3 protein: CASRLGLAGGYTGELFF
CDR3 DNA: TGTGCCAGCCGTCTGGGCCTAGCGGGGGGATACACCGGGGAGCTGTTTTTT
V gene: TRBV19
clone size: once
J gene: TRBJ2-2
CDR3 length: 17
D gene: TRBD2

CDR3 protein: CASSLEWLNYGYTF
CDR3 DNA: TGTGCCAGCAGCTTAGAATGGCTCAACTATGGCTACACCTTC
V gene: TRBV7-9
clone size: .
J gene: TRBJ1-2
CDR3 length: 14
D gene: .

CDR3 protein: CASSLDGIQGAADTQYF
CDR3 DNA: TGCGCCAGCAGCTTGGACGGTATTCAGGGGGCGGCAGATACGCAGTATTTT
V gene: TRBV5-1
clone size: .
J gene: TRBJ2-3
CDR3 length: 17
D gene: TRBD1

CDR3 protein: CASSQFVNTEAFF
CDR3 DNA: TGTGCCAGCAGCCAATTCGTGAACACTGAAGCTTTCTTT
V gene: TRBV14
clone size: few
J gene: TRBJ1-1
CDR3 length: 13
D gene: .

CDR3 protein: CASSITRATEAFF
CDR3 DNA: TGCGCCAGCAGCATAACGCGGGCGACTGAAGCTTTCTTT
V gene: TRBV5-1
clone size: once
J gene: TRBJ1-1
CDR3 length: 13
D gene: .

CDR3 protein: CASSLNGAEAFF
CDR3 DNA: TGTGCCAGCAGCTTAAACGGGGCTGAAGCTTTCTTT
V gene: TRBV7-9
clone size: .
J gene: TRBJ1-1
CDR3 length: 12
D gene: .

CDR3 protein: CASSLWPGETQYF
CDR3 DNA: TGTGCCAGCAGCCTGTGGCCCGGGGAGACCCAGTACTTC
V gene: TRBV7-3
clone size: .
J gene: TRBJ2-5
CDR3 length: 13
D gene: .

CDR3 protein: CASSDWTGANQPQHF
CDR3 DNA: TGTGCCAGCAGTGACTGGACAGGGGCGAATCAGCCCCAGCATTTT
V gene: TRBV2
clone size: .
J gene: TRBJ1-5
CDR3 length: 15
D gene: TRBD1

CDR3 protein: CASSLLAGIEETQYF
CDR3 DNA: TGTGCCAGCAGCTTGCTAGCGGGGATCGAGGAGACCCAGTACTTC
V gene: TRBV5-4
clone size: .
J gene: TRBJ2-5
CDR3 length: 15
D gene: TRBD2

CDR3 protein: CASSVQGGEQYF
CDR3 DNA: TGTGCCAGCAGTGTCCAAGGGGGCGAGCAGTACTTC
V gene: TRBV25-1
clone size: .
J gene: TRBJ2-7
CDR3 length: 12
D gene: .

CDR3 protein: CASSRTGGAYNEQFF
CDR3 DNA: TGTGCCAGTAGTAGAACAGGGGGCGCCTACAATGAGCAGTTCTTC
V gene: TRBV27
clone size: .
J gene: TRBJ2-1
CDR3 length: 15
D gene: TRBD1

CDR3 protein: CASSLPGTGPEAFF
CDR3 DNA: TGTGCCAGCAGCCTCCCAGGCACAGGGCCTGAAGCTTTCTTT
V gene: TRBV7-9
clone size: .
J gene: TRBJ1-1
CDR3 length: 14
D gene: .

CDR3 protein: CASSQEWLPRNTGELFF
CDR3 DNA: TGTGCCAGCAGCCAAGAGTGGCTCCCCCGGAACACCGGGGAGCTGTTTTTT
V gene: TRBV14
clone size: large
J gene: TRBJ2-2
CDR3 length: 17
D gene: .

CDR3 protein: CASSIRRVPNSPLHF
CDR3 DNA: TGCGCCAGCAGCATCCGGAGAGTCCCTAATTCACCCCTCCACTTT
V gene: TRBV4-3
clone size: .
J gene: TRBJ1-6
CDR3 length: 15
D gene: .

CDR3 protein: CASSFREDTQYF
CDR3 DNA: TGTGCCAGCAGCTTTCGGGAAGATACGCAGTATTTT
V gene: TRBV7-9
clone size: .
J gene: TRBJ2-3
CDR3 length: 12
D gene: .

CDR3 protein: CASSDRDRGLYGYTF
CDR3 DNA: TGTGCCAGCAGCGACCGGGACAGGGGGCTCTATGGCTACACCTTC
V gene: TRBV5-8
clone size: .
J gene: TRBJ1-2
CDR3 length: 15
D gene: TRBD1

CDR3 protein: CASSEDWDEQFF
CDR3 DNA: TGTGCCAGCAGTGAGGACTGGGATGAGCAGTTCTTC
V gene: TRBV25-1
clone size: .
J gene: TRBJ2-1
CDR3 length: 12
D gene: .

CDR3 protein: CASSSGTGGWNEQYF
CDR3 DNA: TGTGCCAGCAGCTCCGGGACAGGGGGCTGGAACGAGCAGTACTTC
V gene: TRBV13
clone size: .
J gene: TRBJ2-7
CDR3 length: 15
D gene: TRBD1

CDR3 protein: CASSIGMNTEAFF
CDR3 DNA: TGTGCCAGTAGTATCGGGATGAACACTGAAGCTTTCTTT
V gene: TRBV19
clone size: .
J gene: TRBJ1-1
CDR3 length: 13
D gene: .

CDR3 protein: CASSLLGPEETDTQYF
CDR3 DNA: TGTGCCAGTAGTCTCCTGGGGCCCGAGGAGACAGATACGCAGTATTTT
V gene: TRBV19
clone size: .
J gene: TRBJ2-3
CDR3 length: 16
D gene: .